Below, 29 T cell receptor beta chains from the same sample are listed, as sequenced in a study of early T cells in non-severe SARS-CoV-2 infection. Via MiXCR, TCRdb re-called the 5' RACE reads, giving one row per CDR3 protein. The sample carries around 64,000 distinct CDR3 sequences, 12% recorded once. Sequencing was done on a sample of whole blood. The source of these receptors is an adult who was a healthcare worker with PCR-confirmed SARS-CoV-2 infection or an uninfected control (not recorded which).

This clonotype was counted many times. The chain uses TRBV6-2 or TRBV6-3 and TRBJ2-3, with 8 bases that match TRBD2. The length of the CDR3 is 13 residues. From germline, CDR1 is MNHEY and CDR2 SVGEGT. With V trimmed by 5 bases and J by 10 bases, 8 bases remained unmatched. The CDR3 coding sequence is TGTGCCAGCAGTCAACCGGGACTAGTATCGCAGTATTTT. This translates into CASSQPGLVSQYF.

This sequence joins TRBV20-1 and TRBJ2-3; TRBD1 aligns across 7 bases. CDR1 is DFQATT, CDR2 SNEGSKA, per germline (reference sequence). The CDR3 has 15 amino acids. V lost 6 bases to trimming and J lost 2 bases; unmatched junction nucleotides: 11. The CDR3 is CSAEGQADYTDTQYF. Written as DNA, the CDR3 is TGCAGTGCGGAAGGACAGGCCGACTACACAGATACGCAGTATTTT.

This clonotype was observed a few times. The genes are TRBV6-1 and TRBJ1-1; D perhaps matches TRBD1 (5 bases). Trimming took 3 bases from V and 3 from J, leaving 23 bases between them. The CDR3 has 18 residues. Germline V gene lookup returns CDR1 MNHNS and CDR2 SASEGT. The CDR3 loop reads CASSDNRRGSVRYTEAFF. The CDR3 bases are TGTGCCAGCAGTGATAACCGGAGGGGTTCGGTTAGGTACACTGAAGCTTTCTTT.

The V gene is TRBV5-1, the J gene TRBJ2-3, with D possibly called TRBD1 or TRBD2 (6 bases each). The ends were cut back, 3 bases at V and 1 base at J, with 9 bases in the middle. This CDR3 region has 14 residues. The germline CDR1 and CDR2 sequences are SGHRS and YFSETQ. DNA for the CDR3: TGCGCCAGCAGCTCCCGGGGGCGCACAGATACGCAGTATTTT. Translation gives CASSSRGRTDTQYF.

This clonotype was seen many times. The chain employs TRBV12-3 or TRBV12-4 and TRBJ2-5; TRBD1 matches 7 bases. J gave up 0 bases and V 5 bases, and 9 bases lay outside the gene matches. The CDR3 has 16 residues. For the CDR3, the DNA is TGTGCCAGCAGTCGTCAGGGGGTGAGGTACCAAGAGACCCAGTACTTC. Translated, it gives CASSRQGVRYQETQYF.

This clonotype was counted at least ten times. The chain uses TRBV2 and TRBJ1-2, with D hard to call. The CDR3 is 13 amino acids. Germline V gives CDR1 SNHLY, CDR2 FYNNEI. Between the trimmed V and J ends, which lost 7 bases and 8 bases, there was a span of 17 bases. The CDR3 loop is CASTFETLGGYTF. In nucleotides, the CDR3 is TGTGCCAGCACATTCGAAACGCTGGGGGGCTACACCTTC.

This clonotype was observed a few times. The V call is TRBV2, the J call TRBJ2-5; 7 bases align to TRBD2. The CDR3 has 17 residues. J gave up 7 bases and V 6 bases, and 20 bases lay outside the gene matches. Germline loops: CDR1 SNHLY, CDR2 FYNNEI. The CDR3 DNA is TGTGCCAGCAGGGAGAGAGCGGGGCAGGCTACCCTGCGGACCCAGTACTTC. It yields the protein CASRERAGQATLRTQYF.

The chain recombines TRBV12-3 or TRBV12-4 with TRBJ2-3; no definite D call. V was shortened by 2 bases and J by 4 bases, with 7 bases between the two germline ends. The CDR3 is 13 residues long. CDR3 sequence reads: CASSLRNPDTQYF. The CDR3 DNA reads as TGTGCCAGCAGTTTACGAAATCCAGATACGCAGTATTTT.

This chain connects TRBV20-1 to TRBJ1-1; the D gene is possibly TRBD1 (5 bases). V was shortened by 0 bases and J by 0 bases, with 8 bases between the two germline ends. The CDR3 runs to 14 residues. Germline CDR1 DFQATT, CDR2 SNEGSKA (reference sequence). This chain's CDR3 is CSARDAGMNTEAFF. For the CDR3, the DNA is TGCAGTGCTAGAGACGCAGGGATGAACACTGAAGCTTTCTTT.

This clonotype was seen only a few times. The J gene is TRBJ2-5, the V gene TRBV4-1, with 9 bases that match TRBD2. The V gene end was trimmed by 0 bases and the J gene end by 5 bases; junction bases not matched to a gene: 10. CDR1 and CDR2 (germline): MGHRA, YSYEKL. The CDR3 totals 17 residues. The CDR3 is CASSQEVGGRAFETQYF. The CDR3 DNA is TGCGCCAGCAGCCAAGAGGTCGGCGGGAGGGCCTTTGAGACCCAGTACTTC.

In its sample, this clonotype was seen a few times. V usage is TRBV7-2 and J usage is TRBJ2-4; D unresolved. Per the germline V gene, CDR1 is SGHTA and CDR2 is FQGNSA. This CDR3 is built from 17 residues. Trimming stripped 1 base from V and 0 bases from J, with 13 bases between. DNA of the CDR3: TGTGCCAGCAGCTTAGGCCCATTAACAGTAGCCAAAAACATTCAGTACTTC. Its translation is CASSLGPLTVAKNIQYF. The variable domain in full, with the rest retrieved from reference TRBV7-2 and TRBJ2-4, is GAGVSQSPSNKVTEKGKDVELRCDPISGHTALYWYRQSLGQGLEFLIYFQGNSAPDKSGLPSDRFSAERTGGSVSTLTIQRTQQEDSAVYLCASSLGPLTVAKNIQYFGAGTRLSVL.

The chain is built from TRBV20-1 and TRBJ2-3; 9 bases map to TRBD2. Looked up from germline, CDR1 is DFQATT and CDR2 is SNEGSKA (reference sequence). This CDR3 region has 14 residues. The V gene end was trimmed by 3 bases and the J gene end by 2 bases; junction bases not matched to a gene: 3. CDR3 amino acids: CSASPSGNTDTQYF. CDR3 bases: TGCAGTGCTAGTCCTAGCGGGAACACAGATACGCAGTATTTT.

The chain recombines TRBV28 with TRBJ1-2, with a possible D match to TRBD1 (5 bases). The CDR3 spans 14 residues. The germline CDR1 and CDR2 sequences are MDHEN and SYDVKM. V was pared by 8 bases and J by 0 bases, with 13 bases between. The CDR3, as DNA: TGTGCCAGCCTTTTGTCGGGGGCTAACTATGGCTACACCTTC. It translates to CASLLSGANYGYTF.

The table lists this clonotype with many counts. The chain is built from TRBV20-1 and TRBJ1-2; D might be TRBD1 (5 bases). Trimming cost V 3 bases and J 4 bases, with 12 bases left between them. The germline V gene encodes CDR1 DFQATT and CDR2 SNEGSKA (reference sequence). The CDR3 loop spans 13 amino acids. The CDR3 DNA is TGCAGTGCTAGTTGGGGACCTATCTATGGCTACACCTTC. This sequence encodes CSASWGPIYGYTF.

This clonotype was found many times. The V call is TRBV5-5, the J call TRBJ1-2; TRBD1 agrees at 7 bases. V shed 2 bases, J shed 0 bases, and the junction held 7 bases outside the gene matches. The CDR3 is 16 residues long. Germline V gives CDR1 SGHKS, CDR2 YYEKEE (reference sequence). The CDR3 region has the DNA TGTGCCAGCAGCTTCAACACAGGGGAGCCTAACTATGGCTACACCTTC. Encoded protein: CASSFNTGEPNYGYTF.

This clonotype was recorded at least ten times. This chain connects TRBV18 to TRBJ1-2; D is ambiguous. Between the trimmed V and J ends, which lost 0 bases and 6 bases, there was a span of 5 bases. Germline V gives CDR1 KGHSH, CDR2 LQKENI. The CDR3 covers 12 residues. The CDR3 protein is CASSPPSNGYTF. CDR3 nucleotide sequence: TGTGCCAGCTCACCACCGTCGAATGGCTACACCTTC.

This clonotype was recorded a few times. The chain links TRBV10-3 to TRBJ1-1; D ambiguous. CDR1 ENHRY and CDR2 SYGVKD come from the germline V gene. The CDR3 sequence is 13 residues long. V lost 3 bases, J lost 4 bases, and 9 bases lay in between. Written as DNA, the CDR3 is TGTGCCATCAGTGAAGGTAGCTTCACTGAAGCTTTCTTT. Residues: CAISEGSFTEAFF.

This clonotype was counted many times. The J gene is TRBJ2-2, the V gene TRBV19; D is possibly TRBD1 (5 bases). The germline V and J ends were trimmed by 7 bases and 0 bases, with 6 bases remaining between them. The CDR3 spans 13 residues. Germline V lookup: CDR1 LNHDA, CDR2 SQIVND (reference sequence). CDR3 sequence: CASTGTNTGELFF. CDR3 nucleotides: TGTGCCAGTACAGGGACGAACACCGGGGAGCTGTTTTTT.

This clonotype has more than one count but fewer than ten. The V call is TRBV7-3, the J call TRBJ2-1, with D possibly being TRBD1 (7 bases). Per the germline V gene, CDR1 is SGHTA and CDR2 is FQGTGA. The CDR3 runs to 14 residues. With 1 base removed from V and 8 bases from J, the gap between germline ends came to 12 bases. CDR3 DNA sequence: TGTGCCAGCAGCTTAAGGGCCAGGGGGGATGAGCAGTTCTTC. Translating it yields CASSLRARGDEQFF.

The V and J genes are TRBV20-1 and TRBJ2-1; D not resolved. The CDR3 extends over 13 amino acids. Germline V gene data show CDR1 as DFQATT and CDR2 as SNEGSKA (reference sequence). The V and J ends lost 1 base and 7 bases respectively, with 11 bases between them. Here the CDR3 reads CSARVGSRNEQFF. The CDR3 DNA is TGCAGTGCTAGAGTAGGGTCTAGGAATGAGCAGTTCTTC.

This clonotype was picked up a small number of times. The chain combines TRBV11-2 with TRBJ2-1; D is undetermined. This CDR3 has 13 amino acids. Germline V gives CDR1 SGHAT, CDR2 FQNNGV. V dropped 3 bases and J dropped 4 bases, with 7 bases sitting between them. CDR3 amino acids: CASSFARYNEQFF. In nucleotides, the CDR3 is TGTGCCAGCAGCTTTGCGCGGTACAATGAGCAGTTCTTC.

The CDR3: CASRARNSNQPQHF. The CDR3 DNA is TGTGCCAGCAGGGCCCGGAACAGCAATCAGCCCCAGCATTTT. This rearrangement joins TRBV12-3 or TRBV12-4 to TRBJ1-5; no clear D gene. The CDR3 totals 14 residues. Trimming removed 6 bases from V and 1 base from J, with 10 bases in between.

This clonotype was picked up a small number of times. The CDR3 DNA follows: TGTGCCAGCAGCATTATTCCTAAACCCACCGGGGAGCTGTTTTTT. Translation gives CASSIIPKPTGELFF. The chain combines TRBV11-2 with TRBJ2-2; D is unclear. This CDR3 has 15 residues. The V end was cut by 5 bases, the J end by 4 bases, with 14 bases between. CDR1 and CDR2 (germline): SGHAT, FQNNGV.

This clonotype was picked up a small number of times. V gene TRBV19 combines with J gene TRBJ2-1; a weak D match, TRBD1 (6 bases). CDR1 and CDR2 (germline): LNHDA, SQIVND (reference sequence). This CDR3 spans 15 amino acids. V lost 5 bases and J lost 3, with 14 bases in between. The CDR3 DNA sequence: TGTGCCAGTAGTTCCCGGACAGTAAGCTACAATGAGCAGTTCTTC. Its protein product is CASSSRTVSYNEQFF.

The rearrangement joins TRBV9 to TRBJ1-6; 7 nucleotides line up with TRBD1. The germline CDR1 and CDR2 sequences are SGDLS and YYNGEE. V gave up 4 bases and J gave up 2 bases; unmatched junction bases: 3. This CDR3 is built from 15 residues. The CDR3 spells CASSTGQAYNSPLHF. CDR3 bases: TGTGCCAGCAGCACAGGACAGGCCTATAATTCACCCCTCCACTTT.

This clonotype showed up many times. As DNA, the CDR3 is TGCAGTGCTAGAGATCCAATGACAGGGGACATCTACGAGCAGTACTTC. Amino acids: CSARDPMTGDIYEQYF. The chain links TRBV20-1 to TRBJ2-7; 8 bases are shared with TRBD1. The trim removed 0 bases at V and 3 bases at J, leaving 10 bases unmatched. The germline gives CDR1 DFQATT, CDR2 SNEGSKA (reference sequence). The CDR3 consists of 16 residues.

This clonotype was counted a few times. The chain couples TRBV5-1 to TRBJ2-5, with 10 bases identical to TRBD1. Germline V gene sequence: CDR1 SGHRS, CDR2 YFSETQ. V was pared by 5 bases and J by 4 bases, with 5 bases of the junction left unmatched. The CDR3 has 14 amino acids. CDR3 DNA: TGCGCCAGCAGATCGGACAGGGGGGTAGAGACCCAGTACTTC. Translated, it gives CASRSDRGVETQYF.

The chain couples TRBV7-9 to TRBJ1-1, with a tentative D call TRBD1 (6 bases). This CDR3 contains 14 residues. Germline V lookup: CDR1 SEHNR, CDR2 FQNEAQ (reference sequence). Trimming left V 2 bases short and J 1 base short, with 8 bases between. The CDR3 bases are TGTGCCAGCAGCTTAATGGACAGGAACACTGAAGCTTTCTTT. Translation: CASSLMDRNTEAFF.

V gene TRBV6-5 combines with J gene TRBJ2-7; no definite D call. Trimming removed 6 bases from V and 3 bases from J, with 15 bases in between. In germline, CDR1 is MNHEY, CDR2 SVGAGI. The CDR3 is made up of 14 amino acids. CDR3 DNA: TGTGCCAGCAGGCCTACAGCTACGGGCTACGAGCAGTACTTC. Its translation is CASRPTATGYEQYF.